The next 13 T cell receptor beta chains were all read from a single sample in a study of Ad26.COV2.S vaccination and SARS-CoV-2 variants. Only in-frame clones appear in the TCRdb table, and some are missing; sequencing was by immunoSEQ multiplex PCR. The sample records about 390,000 clones, about 92% being singletons. Sample treatment: approximately 18 received Ad26.COV2.S at low or high dose, single or two shots; a few received placebo; per-sample allocation not given. Samples were taken on day 63 after the first vaccine or placebo injection. Sequenced here: peripheral blood, sampled in a trial of Ad26.COV2.S vaccine versus placebo. The receptor source for this set is a person aged 18 to 59 who received the Ad26.COV2.S COVID-19 vaccine or a placebo.

This chain connects TRBV21-1 to TRBJ2-2; the table's D call of TRBD2 was not tested on the DNA. TRBV21-1 is given as a pseudogene. The CDR3 consists of 18 residues. CDR3 region: CASSKGILAGGPTGELFF. For the CDR3, the DNA is TGTGCCAGCAGCAAAGGGATCCTAGCGGGGGGGCCCACCGGGGAGCTGTTTTTT.

This CDR3 is CASSESIAGGQETQYF. The CDR3 DNA reads TGCGCCAGCAGTGAGTCGATTGCGGGGGGCCAAGAGACCCAGTACTTC. The chain joins TRBV10-1 to TRBJ2-5, with 8 bases that match TRBD2. Looked up from germline, CDR1 is WNHNN and CDR2 is SYGVQD (reference sequence). The CDR3 spans 16 residues. V lost 0 bases and J lost 1; bases outside the gene matches: 4.

The chain is built from TRBV3-1 (or the pseudogene TRBV3-2) and TRBJ2-1; 11 bases are a match to TRBD2. The CDR3 consists of 18 residues. V trimming: 0 bases; J trimming: 10 bases; junction bases outside the gene matches: 14. The germline V gene encodes CDR1 LGHDT and CDR2 YNNKEL (reference sequence). The CDR3 coding sequence is TGTGCCAGCAGCCAAGATAGCCCGGGACTAGCGGTTTTGTTGGAGCAGTTCTTC. The encoded protein is CASSQDSPGLAVLLEQFF.

The chain recombines TRBV28 with TRBJ2-7, with D possibly being TRBD2 (6 bases). CDR3 length equals 13 residues. The germline CDR1 and CDR2 sequences are MDHEN and SYDVKM. Trimming pared 3 bases from V and 7 bases from J, leaving 13 bases between. CDR3: CASSLGGSGEQYF. CDR3 nucleotides: TGTGCCAGCAGTTTGGGGGGTTCGGGGGAGCAGTACTTC.

The chain combines TRBV4-1 with TRBJ1-6, with TRBD1 identical over 8 bases. The J segment lost 10 bases and the V segment lost 1 base, leaving 9 bases of the junction unmatched. The CDR3 covers 16 residues. Germline V gene sequence: CDR1 MGHRA, CDR2 YSYEKL. CDR3 sequence: CASSQVRGTGPSPLHF. Here the CDR3 DNA reads TGCGCCAGCAGCCAAGTCCGGGGGACAGGACCCTCACCCCTCCACTTT.

The genes are TRBV2 and TRBJ1-5; D not certain. Looked up from germline, CDR1 is SNHLY and CDR2 is FYNNEI. Trimming removed 6 bases from V and 2 bases from J, with 11 bases in between. The CDR3 is 14 residues long. The CDR3 DNA is TGTGCCAGCAGGAGAGTGGGAGGCAATCAGCCCCAGCATTTT. Residues: CASRRVGGNQPQHF.

The chain carries TRBV30 and TRBJ1-4, with D possibly TRBD1 on 6 matching bases. Trimming removed 4 bases from V and 6 bases from J, with 15 bases in between. The CDR3 sequence is 14 residues long. Germline V gene sequence: CDR1 GTSNPN, CDR2 SVGIG (reference sequence). The CDR3 nucleotides are TGTGCCTGGAAGGACCAGGGGCTGTATGAAAAACTGTTTTTT. Amino acids: CAWKDQGLYEKLFF. The full variable domain, with the rest looked up from reference TRBV30 and TRBJ1-4, is SQTIHQWPATLVQPVGSPLSLECTVEGTSNPNLYWYRQAAGRGLQLLFYSVGIGQISSEVPQNLSASRPQDRQFILSSKKLLLSDSGFYLCAWKDQGLYEKLFFGSGTQLSVL.

The V and J genes are TRBV2 and TRBJ1-1, with D possibly matching TRBD1 (6 bases). This CDR3 is built from 14 residues. Trimming shortened V by 5 bases and J by 8 bases, and 18 bases separated the two germline ends. The germline CDR1 and CDR2 sequences are SNHLY and FYNNEI. CDR3 in amino acids: CASSPQGSLLEAFF. CDR3 nucleotides: TGTGCCAGCAGTCCCCAGGGGAGTTTGCTGGAAGCTTTCTTT.

This chain joins TRBV15 and TRBJ2-3, with 14 nucleotides matching TRBD2. CDR1 and CDR2 (germline): LNHNV, YYDKDF (reference sequence). The CDR3 consists of 18 residues. J was trimmed by 2 bases and V by 3 bases; bases with no gene match: 7. The CDR3 reads CATSRVGLAGGITDTQYF. The CDR3 DNA sequence: TGTGCCACCAGCAGGGTAGGACTAGCGGGGGGAATCACAGATACGCAGTATTTT.

This clone appeared a single time. The chain couples TRBV7-9 to TRBJ2-3; weak D call: TRBD2 (5 bases). The CDR3 totals 12 residues. The ends were cut back, 11 bases at V and 4 bases at J, with 13 bases in the middle. Germline V lookup: CDR1 SEHNR, CDR2 FQNEAQ (reference sequence). CDR3 protein: CAFLGRADTQYF. CDR3 in DNA: TGTGCCTTCCTTGGGCGGGCAGATACGCAGTATTTT. The full variable domain, with the rest looked up from reference TRBV7-9 and TRBJ2-3, is DTGVSQNPRHKITKRGQNVTFRCDPISEHNRLYWYRQTLGQGPEFLTYFQNEAQLEKSRLLSDRFSAERPKGSFSTLEIQRTEQGDSAMYLCAFLGRADTQYFGPGTRLTVL.

The rearrangement joins TRBV9 to TRBJ1-6; the match to TRBD1 covers 9 bases. J was trimmed by 5 bases and V by 6 bases; bases with no gene match: 6. Per the germline V gene, CDR1 is SGDLS and CDR2 is YYNGEE. This CDR3 contains 15 residues. Here the CDR3 reads CASNPTGGHNSPLHF. The CDR3 DNA reads as TGTGCCAGCAACCCGACAGGGGGACATAATTCACCCCTCCACTTT.

CDR3 loop: CASSQGPTGFSLAGELFF. The CDR3 DNA reads as TGCGCCAGCAGCCAAGGGCCCACTGGTTTTAGCTTGGCCGGGGAGCTGTTTTTT. The V and J genes are TRBV4-3 and TRBJ2-2; the D is unclear. CDR3 size: 18 residues. Germline V gene lookup returns CDR1 LGHNA and CDR2 YSLEER. V lost 1 base and J 6 bases, leaving 21 bases between the germline ends.

The chain has TRBV18 and TRBJ1-6; 9 bases match TRBD1. Germline V gives CDR1 KGHSH, CDR2 LQKENI. Unmatched junction bases numbered 6, after V lost 2 bases and J lost 10 bases. The CDR3 is 15 residues long. The CDR3 coding sequence is TGTGCCAGCTCACCAGCGGGACAGGGTGGCTCACCCCTCCACTTT. Amino acid sequence: CASSPAGQGGSPLHF.